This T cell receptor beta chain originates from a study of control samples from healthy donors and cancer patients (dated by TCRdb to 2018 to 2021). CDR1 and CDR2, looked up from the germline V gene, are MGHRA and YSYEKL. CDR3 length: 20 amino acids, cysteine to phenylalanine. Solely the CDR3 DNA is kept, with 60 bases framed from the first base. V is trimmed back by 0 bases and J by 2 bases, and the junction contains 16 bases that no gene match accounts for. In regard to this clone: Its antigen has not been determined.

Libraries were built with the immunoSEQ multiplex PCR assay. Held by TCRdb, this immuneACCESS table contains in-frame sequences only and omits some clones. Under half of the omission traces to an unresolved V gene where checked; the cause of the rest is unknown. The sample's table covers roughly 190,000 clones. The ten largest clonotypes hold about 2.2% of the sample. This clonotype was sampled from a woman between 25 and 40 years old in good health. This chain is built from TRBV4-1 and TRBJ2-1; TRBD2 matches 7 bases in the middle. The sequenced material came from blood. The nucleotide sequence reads TGCGCCAGCAGCCAAGAGGGTGGGACTATAAATGCCGCCACCTACAATGAGCAGTTCTTC. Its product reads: CASSQEGGTINAATYNEQFF.